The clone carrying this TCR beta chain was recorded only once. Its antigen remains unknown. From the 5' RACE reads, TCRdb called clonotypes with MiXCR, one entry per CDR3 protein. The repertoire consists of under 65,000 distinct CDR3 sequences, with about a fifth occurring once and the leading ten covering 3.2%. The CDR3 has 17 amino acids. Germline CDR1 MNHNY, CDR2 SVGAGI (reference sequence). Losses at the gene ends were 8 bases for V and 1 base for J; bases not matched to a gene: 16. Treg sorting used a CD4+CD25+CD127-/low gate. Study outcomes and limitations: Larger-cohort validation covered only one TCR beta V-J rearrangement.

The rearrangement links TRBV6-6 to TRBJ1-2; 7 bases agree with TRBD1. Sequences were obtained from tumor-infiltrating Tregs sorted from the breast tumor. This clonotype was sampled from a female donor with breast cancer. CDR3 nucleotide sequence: TGTGCCAGCCGCTTACTTTTAGGACAGGACTTTAACTATGGCTACACCTTC. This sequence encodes CASRLLLGQDFNYGYTF.